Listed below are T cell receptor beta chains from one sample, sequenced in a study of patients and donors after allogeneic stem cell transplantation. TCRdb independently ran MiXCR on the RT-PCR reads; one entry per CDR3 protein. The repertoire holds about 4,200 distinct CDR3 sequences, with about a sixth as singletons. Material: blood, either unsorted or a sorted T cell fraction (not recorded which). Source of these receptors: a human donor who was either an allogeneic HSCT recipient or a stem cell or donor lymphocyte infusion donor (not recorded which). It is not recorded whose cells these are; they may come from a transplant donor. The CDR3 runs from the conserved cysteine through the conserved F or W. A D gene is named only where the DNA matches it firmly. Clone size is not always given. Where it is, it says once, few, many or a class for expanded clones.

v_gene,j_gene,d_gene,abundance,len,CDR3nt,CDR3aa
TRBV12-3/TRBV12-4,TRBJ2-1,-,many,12,TGTGCCAGCAGTTCCCCCCCCAGTGAGCAGTTCTTC,CASSSPPSEQFF
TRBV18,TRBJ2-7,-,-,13,TGTGCCAGCTCACCGTCACAGGGTGGCGAGCAGTACTTC,CASSPSQGGEQYF
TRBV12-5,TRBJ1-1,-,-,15,TGTGCTAGTGGTTCCGACCCCGGACAGAACACTGAAGCTTTCTTT,CASGSDPGQNTEAFF
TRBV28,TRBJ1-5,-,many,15,TGTGCCAGCAGTTTATGGTCCAGTCGTAATCAGCCCCAGCATTTT,CASSLWSSRNQPQHF
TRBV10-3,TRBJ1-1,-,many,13,TGTGCCATCAGTAATTGGGGTAACGCTGAAGCTTTCTTT,CAISNWGNAEAFF
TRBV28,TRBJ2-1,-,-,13,TGTGCCAGCGTTAGTCCATTGGGCAATGAGCAGTTCTTC,CASVSPLGNEQFF
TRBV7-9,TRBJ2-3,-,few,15,TGTGCCAGCAGCTTAGTGGGAGTATCTACAGATACGCAGTATTTT,CASSLVGVSTDTQYF
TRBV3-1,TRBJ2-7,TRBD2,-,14,TGTGCCAGCAACCAAGCGGGGCTTCACTACGAGCAGTACTTC,CASNQAGLHYEQYF
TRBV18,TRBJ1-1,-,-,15,TGTGCCAGCTCACGCGGGGGGCACATGAACACTGAAGCTTTCTTT,CASSRGGHMNTEAFF
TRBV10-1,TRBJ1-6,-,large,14,TGCGCCAGCAGTGATGAATTCTCTGATTCACCCCTCCACTTT,CASSDEFSDSPLHF
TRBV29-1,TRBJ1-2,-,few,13,TGCAGCGGGGGGTTCGAGGGTGGGTATGGCTACACCTTC,CSGGFEGGYGYTF
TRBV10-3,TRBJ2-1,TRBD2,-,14,TGTGCCATCAGCAGACTAGCGGGGGGCAATGAGCAGTTCTTC,CAISRLAGGNEQFF
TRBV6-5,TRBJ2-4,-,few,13,TGTGCCAGCGGGACACCCCTCAAAAACATTCAGTACTTC,CASGTPLKNIQYF